Below, 14 T cell receptor beta chains from the same sample are listed, as sequenced in a study of cytomegalovirus exposure and HLA in healthy donors. PCR used 60 Vbeta primers and 13 Jbeta primers. Sequencing used immunoSEQ multiplex PCR; TCRdb keeps in-frame clones, though not all of them. This table holds under 150,000 clones, around 10% found once. Input material: PBMCs. These receptors came from a male donor in good health and CMV-seronegative.

There are a few counts of this clone. V and J are TRBV25-1 and TRBJ1-4; TRBD1 is a possible D gene (6 bases). The CDR3 contains 18 residues. CDR1 and CDR2 from the germline V gene are MGHDK and SYGVNS. Trimming took 3 bases from V and 4 from J, leaving 21 bases between them. CDR3 DNA: TGTGCCAGCAGTGAGATTGCGGTCCGGACAGACCATAATGAAAAACTGTTTTTT. Translating it yields CASSEIAVRTDHNEKLFF.

This clone was seen a few times. The V gene is TRBV21-1, the J gene TRBJ2-3; the table's D call of TRBD2 was not tested on the DNA. TRBV21-1 is deemed a pseudogene. The CDR3 is 23 amino acids. The CDR3 DNA sequence: TGTGCCAGGGGATTCCGGGACAGTGGGACTAGCGGGGGGGGTGGAACTAGCACAGATACGCAGTATTTT. Its translation: CARGFRDSGTSGGGGTSTDTQYF.

This chain connects TRBV27 to TRBJ1-5; D ambiguous. Looked up from germline, CDR1 is MNHEY and CDR2 is SMNVEV (reference sequence). The CDR3 spans 15 residues. With 4 bases removed from V and 2 bases from J, the gap between germline ends came to 12 bases. This CDR3 is CASSSGGQGNQPQHF. For the CDR3, the DNA is TGTGCCAGCAGTTCCGGAGGGCAGGGCAATCAGCCCCAGCATTTT.

J is TRBJ2-7 and V is TRBV28; the D gene is possibly TRBD2 (5 bases). Trimming left V 7 bases short and J 0 bases short, with 10 bases between. Germline assignment: CDR1 MDHEN and CDR2 SYDVKM. This CDR3 spans 13 amino acids. The CDR3 here is CASNREASYEQYF. Here the CDR3 DNA reads TGTGCCAGCAACCGGGAAGCCTCCTACGAGCAGTACTTC.

V and J are TRBV19 and TRBJ1-5, with D maybe TRBD1 (6 bases). The CDR3 loop spans 15 amino acids. V lost 3 bases to trimming and J lost 5 bases, with 14 bases between them. From germline, CDR1 is LNHDA and CDR2 SQIVND (reference sequence). CDR3 sequence (DNA): TGTGCCAGTAGTATCGGGGCAGGGGTCGATCAGCCCCAGCATTTT. Translated: CASSIGAGVDQPQHF.

This clone was observed a handful of times. The V call is TRBV5-1, the J call TRBJ2-1; 8 nucleotides agree with TRBD1. Germline-derived CDR1 and CDR2 are SGHRS and YFSETQ. This CDR3 has 15 residues. V trimming: 5 bases; J trimming: 0 bases; junction bases outside the gene matches: 4. The CDR3 DNA is TGCGCCAGCAGGACAGGGGTTAGCTCCTACAATGAGCAGTTCTTC. Its translation is CASRTGVSSYNEQFF.

In its sample, this clone was seen a few times. The chain carries TRBV29-1 and TRBJ1-2, with D perhaps matching TRBD1 (6 bases). This CDR3 has 13 residues. CDR1 is SQVTM, CDR2 ANQGSEA, per germline. Trimming left V 7 bases short and J 2 bases short, with 14 bases between. CDR3 sequence: CSARKGDNYGYTF. The CDR3 nucleotides are TGCAGCGCCCGGAAGGGGGACAACTATGGCTACACCTTC.

The V call is TRBV7-2, the J call TRBJ2-6; the match to TRBD1 covers 7 bases. The CDR3 sequence is 16 residues long. Germline CDR1 and CDR2: SGHTA and FQGNSA. Losses at the gene ends were 4 bases for V and 4 bases for J; bases not matched to a gene: 7. CDR3 protein: CASSSTGDPGANVLTF. In DNA form, the CDR3 reads TGTGCCAGCAGCTCTACAGGGGATCCCGGGGCCAACGTCCTGACTTTC. Filled out from reference TRBV7-2 and TRBJ2-6, the complete variable domain reads GAGVSQSPSNKVTEKGKDVELRCDPISGHTALYWYRQSLGQGLEFLIYFQGNSAPDKSGLPSDRFSAERTGGSVSTLTIQRTQQEDSAVYLCASSSTGDPGANVLTFGAGSRLTVL.

This clone was detected a few times. This chain connects TRBV4-1 to TRBJ1-1; D uncertain. Germline V gene lookup returns CDR1 MGHRA and CDR2 YSYEKL. V lost 3 bases, J lost 1 base, and 9 bases lay in between. The CDR3 is made up of 14 amino acids. CDR3 in amino acids: CASSQTAGNTEAFF. The CDR3 DNA reads TGCGCCAGCAGCCAGACGGCAGGGAACACTGAAGCTTTCTTT.

This rearrangement joins TRBV27 to TRBJ1-1, with D possibly TRBD1 on 6 matching bases. The CDR3 extends over 14 amino acids. Trimming pared 5 bases from V and 2 bases from J, leaving 12 bases between. The V gene's germline CDR1 is MNHEY and CDR2 SMNVEV (reference sequence). CDR3 in amino acids: CASSISGQNTEAFF. In DNA form, the CDR3 reads TGTGCCAGCAGTATTTCGGGACAAAACACTGAAGCTTTCTTT.

The chain employs TRBV19 and TRBJ2-7; D is ambiguous. Germline loops: CDR1 LNHDA, CDR2 SQIVND (reference sequence). The CDR3 totals 11 residues. Trimming left V 5 bases short and J 2 bases short, with 4 bases between. CDR3 in DNA: TGTGCCAGTAGTTCAGCCTACGAGCAGTACTTC. Translation: CASSSAYEQYF.

Comments on this clone: Without the conserved terminal phenylalanine or tryptophan, this CDR3 likely stems from a read error. This rearrangement joins TRBV2 to TRBJ1-1; perhaps TRBD1 as D (6 bases). The V end was cut by 1 base, the J end by 2 bases, with 8 bases between. The CDR3 has 14 amino acids. CDR1 SNHLY and CDR2 FYNNEI come from the germline V gene. CDR3 amino acids: CASSEVGGNTEAFS. CDR3 nucleotides: TGTGCCAGCAGTGAAGTAGGGGGTAACACTGAAGCTTTCTCT.

The gene calls are TRBV19 and TRBJ1-1; D call uncertain. The V end lost 6 bases, the J end lost 8 bases, and 10 bases lay between the germline ends. This CDR3 region has 11 residues. Germline V gene sequence: CDR1 LNHDA, CDR2 SQIVND (reference sequence). CDR3 loop: CASSRVAEAFF. The CDR3, as DNA: TGTGCCAGTAGCCGGGTCGCGGAAGCTTTCTTT.

This clone turned up a few times. This chain links TRBV2 with TRBJ1-2; perhaps TRBD1 as D (6 bases). The CDR3 is made up of 14 amino acids. CDR1 is SNHLY and CDR2 is FYNNEI in the germline V gene. With 5 bases removed from V and 4 bases from J, the gap between germline ends came to 14 bases. For the CDR3, the DNA is TGTGCCAGCAGTAATACCGGGACAAGCTATGGCTACACCTTC. Translated, it gives CASSNTGTSYGYTF.